The 14 T cell receptor beta chains in this list originate from one sample, sequenced in a study of OX40 agonist ivuxolimab in advanced cancers. Sequencing was performed with immunoSEQ multiplex PCR; in TCRdb, only in-frame clones are kept and a portion is missing. The data contain about 42,000 clones, more than 80% of them singletons. Source: CD4+ or CD8+ T cells sorted from blood, taken in a trial of the OX40 agonist ivuxolimab. Receptors were obtained from an adult with an advanced solid tumor such as melanoma, head and neck, liver or kidney cancer.

V usage is TRBV6-1 and J usage is TRBJ1-5; 7 positions agree with TRBD1. The CDR3 covers 14 residues. Losses at the gene ends were 7 bases for V and 9 bases for J; bases not matched to a gene: 12. Germline lookup yields CDR1 MNHNS and CDR2 SASEGT. The CDR3 reads CASTSGDRGRPQHF. The CDR3 coding sequence is TGTGCCAGCACCTCGGGGGATAGGGGGCGGCCCCAGCATTTT.

The V gene is TRBV10-3, the J gene TRBJ1-3; 9 bases align to TRBD1. Trimming removed 6 bases from V and 8 bases from J; junction bases left unmatched: 8. The CDR3 loop spans 14 amino acids. In germline, CDR1 is ENHRY, CDR2 SYGVKD. This CDR3 reads CAIRSGTGMDTIYF. The CDR3 coding sequence is TGTGCCATCAGGTCCGGGACAGGGATGGACACCATATATTTT.

This clone was picked up one time. This chain joins TRBV6-5 and TRBJ1-2; D remains unclear. Trimming pared 8 bases from V and 2 bases from J, leaving 12 bases between. Germline V gene data show CDR1 as MNHEY and CDR2 as SVGAGI. The CDR3 has 13 amino acids. CDR3 loop: CASSWTPNYGYTF. CDR3 bases: TGTGCCAGCTCGTGGACTCCCAACTATGGCTACACCTTC.

This CDR3 is CASSFDRRVEKLFF. The CDR3 DNA follows: TGTGCCAGCAGTTTCGACAGGAGGGTTGAAAAACTGTTTTTT. The chain uses TRBV28 and TRBJ1-4, with D possibly being TRBD1 (6 bases). This CDR3 is built from 14 residues. Germline lookup yields CDR1 MDHEN and CDR2 SYDVKM. Between the trimmed V and J ends, which lost 3 bases and 7 bases, there was a span of 12 bases.

The chain is built from TRBV5-4 and TRBJ2-2, with D maybe TRBD1 (5 bases). V was clipped by 5 bases and J by 0 bases, with 11 bases between them. The CDR3 runs 15 residues. Germline loops: CDR1 SGHNT, CDR2 YYREEE (reference sequence). CDR3 nucleotides: TGTGCCAGCAGTTTGACAGTCGCGAACACCGGGGAGCTGTTTTTT. It translates to CASSLTVANTGELFF.

The rearrangement links TRBV6-1 to TRBJ1-4; D unclear. V lost 1 base and J lost 14, with 11 bases in between. Germline V gene lookup returns CDR1 MNHNS and CDR2 SASEGT. This CDR3 has 12 amino acids. As DNA, the CDR3 is TGTGCCAGCAGTGAAGGCAGGATTAGGCTGTTTTTT. Translating gives CASSEGRIRLFF.

This clone was recorded a few times. The chain uses TRBV15 and TRBJ2-4; D could derive from TRBD1 or TRBD2 (5 bases each). V was cut by 6 bases and J by 11 bases, with 14 bases left in between. Per germline, CDR1 LNHNV and CDR2 YYDKDF (reference sequence). This CDR3 has 12 residues. The CDR3 bases are TGTGCCACCAGTTCGTCAAGGGACGTTCAGTACTTC. Translation gives CATSSSRDVQYF.

This rearrangement joins TRBV7-8 to TRBJ1-5; D is unclear. Trimming removed 5 bases at V and 7 bases at J, with 12 bases between. CDR3 length: 13 residues. Per the germline V gene, CDR1 is SGHVS and CDR2 is FQNEAQ. The CDR3 bases are TGTGCCAGCAGCCCATCAGCATACCAGCCCCAGCATTTT. Encoded protein: CASSPSAYQPQHF. Full variable domain (remainder filled in from reference TRBV7-8 and TRBJ1-5): GAGVSQSPRYKVAKRGQDVALRCDPISGHVSLFWYQQALGQGPEFLTYFQNEAQLDKSGLPSDRFFAERPEGSVSTLKIQRTQQEDSAVYLCASSPSAYQPQHFGDGTRLSIL.

V gene TRBV6-1 combines with J gene TRBJ2-5, with D maybe TRBD2 (5 bases). V lost 2 bases and J 5 bases, leaving 30 bases between the germline ends. The CDR3 is made up of 20 amino acids. The germline V gene has CDR1 MNHNS and CDR2 SASEGT. Here the CDR3 DNA reads TGTGCCAGCAGTGAATCCCAGTCCCCCCTAGAGGCGGGCAGAAGGGAGACCCAGTACTTC. This translates into CASSESQSPLEAGRRETQYF.

The chain has TRBV10-3 and TRBJ1-5; possibly TRBD1 for D (6 bases). This CDR3 comprises 18 residues. In germline, CDR1 is ENHRY, CDR2 SYGVKD. The V end lost 3 bases, the J end lost 0 bases, and 18 bases lay between the germline ends. CDR3 in DNA: TGTGCCATCAGTGACCCCTCGAAACAGGGATCTAGCAATCAGCCCCAGCATTTT. Translating gives CAISDPSKQGSSNQPQHF.

The chain is built from TRBV6-5 and TRBJ2-7; D perhaps matches TRBD1 (6 bases). V lost 7 bases and J 3 bases, leaving 19 bases between the germline ends. Germline V gene data show CDR1 as MNHEY and CDR2 as SVGAGI. The CDR3 loop spans 15 amino acids. The DNA of the CDR3 is TGTGCCAGCACCGCCCGCCAGGGGCGAAACTACGAGCAGTACTTC. Amino acids: CASTARQGRNYEQYF.

The rearrangement uses TRBV27 and TRBJ1-2, with 9 bases matching TRBD1. V shed 5 bases, J shed 7 bases, and the junction held 11 bases outside the gene matches. Germline-derived CDR1 and CDR2 are MNHEY and SMNVEV (reference sequence). The CDR3 spans 15 residues. CDR3 DNA: TGTGCCAGCAGTAAACAGGGGGCGGGAGTTCCTGGCTACACCTTC. This translates into CASSKQGAGVPGYTF.

This clone has only one observation. The chain has TRBV7-3 and TRBJ2-2; D remains unclear. The CDR3 is 15 residues long. In germline, CDR1 is SGHTA, CDR2 FQGTGA. V lost 0 bases to trimming and J lost 4 bases, with 9 bases between them. The CDR3 region has the DNA TGTGCCAGCAGCTTAACATCGGCCGTCACCGGGGAGCTGTTTTTT. Protein product: CASSLTSAVTGELFF.

V gene TRBV4-2 combines with J gene TRBJ2-7; a weak D match, TRBD1 (6 bases). V lost 1 base and J 5 bases, leaving 18 bases between the germline ends. CDR3 length equals 16 residues. From germline, CDR1 is LGHNA and CDR2 YNFKEQ. The CDR3 DNA reads as TGTGCCAGCAGCCAAGGCAGGGGAAGGGTTAATAACGAGCAGTACTTC. Translation: CASSQGRGRVNNEQYF.